This paragraph reports one T cell receptor (beta chain). Seattle patients were enrolled during active infection and followed longitudinally. This entry belongs to a study of blood T cell repertoires in COVID-19. Study summary: COVID-19 samples, acute and convalescent, were from the United States, Italy and Spain. From T cells, B-cell-depleted T cells, or PBMCs came the material, which was cDNA or gDNA.

Germline assignment: CDR1 SGHTA and CDR2 FQGNSA. V lost 5 bases to trimming and J lost 8 bases; unmatched junction nucleotides: 6. CDR3 length: 14 amino acids. Original processing methods: Reference gene primers were amplified, and this amplification served to estimate nucleated cell counts. The repertoire was sequenced with immunoSEQ multiplex PCR; TCRdb's copy has only in-frame clones and lacks some. That table is the source of V, J and clone size, and D and trimming were worked out from the DNA. The data hold 250,000 or so clones, with roughly 90% observed a single time. The sequence was collected from a woman in her sixties with COVID-19, enrolled during active disease. The rearrangement uses TRBV7-2 and TRBJ1-2, with 12 bases aligning to TRBD1. Sequencing was done on a sample of peripheral blood. CDR3 sequence (DNA): TGTGCCAGCAGCCCCGGGACAGGGGGCGCGGGCTACACCTTC. Amino acids: CASSPGTGGAGYTF.